The T cell receptor beta chain under discussion was sequenced for a study of shared clonotypes between healthy human individuals. Study-level points and caveats: Relative to their counterparts shared across all four donors, non-shared clonotypes exhibited diminished generation probabilities. What naive subsets generally showed was a larger estimated richness than memory subsets showed. Investigators collected only blood, and repertoires in tissues likely differ.

Details on this clone: As yet, its antigen is unknown.

The CDR3 contains 16 residues. From germline, CDR1 is MNHEY and CDR2 SMNVEV (reference sequence). Trimming removed 2 bases from V and 2 bases from J; junction bases left unmatched: 3. Terminally differentiated effector memory CD45RA+ cells were excluded by CCR7 positive selection of CD45RO-negative cells. Original processing notes: Without quality scores, immunoSEQ junctional reads could not be filtered like full-length reads. Some clones are missing from TCRdb's copy, which holds only in-frame ones; the method was immunoSEQ multiplex PCR. From that table come the V and J calls and clone size; the DNA was used to work out D and trimming. There are around 610,000 clones in the sample; roughly 96% occur only once, and less than 0.12% lies in the top ten.

The chain carries TRBV27 and TRBJ2-3; the match to TRBD2 covers 11 bases. The specimen sequenced was naive CD8+ T cells sorted from blood. This sequence originates from a woman in her 30s in good health. The CDR3 bases are TGTGCCAGCAGTTTAGAACTAGCGGGGGCCACAGATACGCAGTATTTT. It translates to CASSLELAGATDTQYF.